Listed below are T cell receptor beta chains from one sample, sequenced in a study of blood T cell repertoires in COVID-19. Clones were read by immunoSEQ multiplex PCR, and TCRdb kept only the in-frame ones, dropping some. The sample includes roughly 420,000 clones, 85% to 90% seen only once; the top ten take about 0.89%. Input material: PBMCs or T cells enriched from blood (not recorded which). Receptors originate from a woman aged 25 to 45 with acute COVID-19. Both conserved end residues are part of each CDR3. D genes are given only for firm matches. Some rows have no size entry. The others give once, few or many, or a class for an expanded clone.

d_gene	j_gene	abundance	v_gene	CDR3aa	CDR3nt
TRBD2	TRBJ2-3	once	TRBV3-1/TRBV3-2	CASSRGGGAPLPTDTQYF	TGTGCCAGCAGCCGGGGCGGGGGGGCACCGCTGCCCACAGATACGCAGTATTTT
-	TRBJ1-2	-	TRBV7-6	CASSAIEQGGTYYGYTF	TGTGCCAGCAGCGCTATCGAACAGGGAGGGACCTACTATGGCTACACCTTC
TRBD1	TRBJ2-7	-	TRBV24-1	CATSDDRGPSYEQYF	TGTGCCACCAGTGATGACAGGGGTCCCTCCTACGAGCAGTACTTC
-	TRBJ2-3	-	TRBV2	CASRDRSEVDTQYF	TGTGCCAGCAGGGATAGGAGCGAGGTTGATACGCAGTATTTT
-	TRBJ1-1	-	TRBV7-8	CASSVDRLTEAFF	TGTGCCAGCAGCGTTGACAGGCTAACTGAAGCTTTCTTT
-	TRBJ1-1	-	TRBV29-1	CSAARTEGEAFF	TGCAGCGCCGCACGGACGGAGGGGGAAGCTTTCTTT
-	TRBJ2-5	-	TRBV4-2	CATSGVLGETQYF	TGTGCTACTAGTGGGGTATTGGGAGAGACCCAGTACTTC
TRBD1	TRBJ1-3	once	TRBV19	CASSITDRSSGNTIYF	TGTGCCAGTAGTATCACGGACAGGTCCTCTGGAAACACCATATATTTT
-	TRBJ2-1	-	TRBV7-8	CASSRAGNEQFF	TGTGCCAGCAGCCGGGCCGGGAATGAGCAGTTCTTC
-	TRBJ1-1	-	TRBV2	CASSETGLPNTEAFF	TGTGCCAGCAGTGAGACGGGACTCCCGAACACTGAAGCTTTCTTT
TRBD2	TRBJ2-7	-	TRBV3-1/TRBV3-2	CASSQGLAGGFYEQYF	TGTGCCAGCAGCCAAGGACTAGCGGGGGGGTTTTACGAGCAGTACTTC
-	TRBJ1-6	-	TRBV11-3	CAIMRALGDSPLHF	TGTGCCATTATGAGAGCACTCGGGGATTCACCCCTCCACTTT
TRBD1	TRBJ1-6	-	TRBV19	CASMEGPGGSYNSPLHF	TGTGCCAGTATGGAAGGTCCAGGGGGCTCCTATAATTCACCCCTCCACTTT
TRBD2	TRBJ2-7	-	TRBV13	CASSQPGLGVYEQYF	TGTGCCAGCAGCCAACCGGGACTAGGGGTCTACGAGCAGTACTTC
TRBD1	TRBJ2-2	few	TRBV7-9	CASRSGQGVNTGELFF	TGTGCCAGCAGGAGCGGACAGGGGGTGAACACCGGGGAGCTGTTTTTT
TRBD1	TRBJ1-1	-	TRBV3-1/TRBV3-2	CASSPGQGGGTEAFF	TGTGCCAGCAGCCCAGGGCAGGGGGGCGGCACTGAAGCTTTCTTT
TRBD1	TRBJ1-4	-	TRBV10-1	CASSGEVGTGFGEKLFF	TGCGCCAGCAGTGGGGAGGTGGGGACAGGGTTCGGCGAAAAACTGTTTTTT
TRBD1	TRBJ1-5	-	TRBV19	CASSRGQKEGQPQHF	TGTGCCAGTAGTAGGGGACAGAAGGAGGGTCAGCCCCAGCATTTT
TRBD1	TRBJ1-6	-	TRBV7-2	CASSLVGTGNSPLHF	TGTGCCAGCAGCTTAGTGGGGACAGGGAATTCACCCCTCCACTTT
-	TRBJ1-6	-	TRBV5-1	CASSLGQSDNSPLHF	TGCGCCAGCAGCTTGGGACAGTCCGATAATTCACCCCTCCACTTT
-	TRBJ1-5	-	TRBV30	CAWSGPQGYSNQPQHF	TGTGCCTGGAGTGGACCGCAGGGATATAGCAATCAGCCCCAGCATTTT
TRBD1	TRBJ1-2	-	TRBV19	CASSDTGEPLYGYTF	TGTGCCAGTAGTGATACAGGGGAACCCCTCTATGGCTACACCTTC
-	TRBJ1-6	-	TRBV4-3	CASSHNAGDDSPLHF	TGCGCCAGCAGCCACAATGCGGGGGACGATTCCCCCCTCCACTTT
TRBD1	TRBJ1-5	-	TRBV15	CATSRGQGFSQPQHF	TGTGCCACCAGCAGGGGACAGGGTTTTAGTCAGCCCCAGCATTTT
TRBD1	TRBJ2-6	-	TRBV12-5	CASGLTTGTGRFSGANVLTF	TGTGCTAGTGGTTTGACCACCGGGACAGGGCGTTTCTCTGGGGCCAACGTCCTGACTTTC
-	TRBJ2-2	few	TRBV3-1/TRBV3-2	CASSQARGGVFF	TGTGCCAGCAGCCAGGCGCGGGGTGGGGTGTTTTTT
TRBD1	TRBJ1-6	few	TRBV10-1	CASSEGTAWDSPLHF	TGCGCCAGCAGTGAGGGGACAGCCTGGGATTCACCCCTCCACTTT
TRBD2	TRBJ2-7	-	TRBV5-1	CASSLAPGGASEQYF	TGCGCCAGCAGCTTGGCCCCCGGGGGGGCGTCCGAGCAGTACTTC
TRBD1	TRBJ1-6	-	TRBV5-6	CASSQPRGKNSPLHF	TGTGCCAGCAGCCAACCCAGGGGGAAGAATTCACCCCTCCACTTT
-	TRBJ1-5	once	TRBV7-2	CASSPRGGVERPQHF	TGTGCCAGCAGCCCAAGGGGCGGGGTGGAAAGGCCCCAGCATTTT